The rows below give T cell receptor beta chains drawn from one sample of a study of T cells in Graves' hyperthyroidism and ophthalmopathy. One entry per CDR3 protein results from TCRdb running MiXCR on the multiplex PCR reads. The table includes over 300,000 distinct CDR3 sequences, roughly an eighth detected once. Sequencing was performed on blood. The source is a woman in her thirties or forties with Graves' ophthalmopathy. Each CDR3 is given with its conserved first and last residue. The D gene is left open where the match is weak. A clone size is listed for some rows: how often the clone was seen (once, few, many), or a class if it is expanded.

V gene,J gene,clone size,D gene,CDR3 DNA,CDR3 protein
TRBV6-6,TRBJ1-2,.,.,TGTGCCAGCAGTTACTCATCAACGAACTATGGCTACACCTTC,CASSYSSTNYGYTF
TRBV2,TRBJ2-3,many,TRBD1,TGTGCCAGCAGTGTCTGGTACGAGCTAGGGGGCACGTCCGCAGATACGCAGTATTTT,CASSVWYELGGTSADTQYF
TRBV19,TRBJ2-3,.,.,TGTGCCAGTAGTATGTCGTTGGGGGCGCTTAGCACAGATACGCAGTATTTT,CASSMSLGALSTDTQYF
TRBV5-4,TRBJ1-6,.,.,TGTGCCAGCAGCTCGGGACCCCGGACACCCCTCCACTTT,CASSSGPRTPLHF
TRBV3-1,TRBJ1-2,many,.,TGTGCCAGCAGCCAAGGAGCGGGGGTTGGCTACACCTTC,CASSQGAGVGYTF
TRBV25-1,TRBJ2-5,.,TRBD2,TGTGCCAGCAGTGGGGCGGGAGGGCGTATAGGGACCCAGTACTTC,CASSGAGGRIGTQYF
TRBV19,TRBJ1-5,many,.,TGTGCCAGTCACAGAGGCACTCAGCCCCAGCATTTT,CASHRGTQPQHF
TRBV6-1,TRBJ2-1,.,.,TGTGCCAGCAGTGTACGAGCTGAGCAGTTCTTC,CASSVRAEQFF
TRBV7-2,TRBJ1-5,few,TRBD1,TGTGCCAGCAGCCGGGACAGCGAAACGCCCCAGCATTTT,CASSRDSETPQHF
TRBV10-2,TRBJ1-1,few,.,TGCGCCAGTGCCGGGGACATCCTCACTGAAGCTTTCTTT,CASAGDILTEAFF
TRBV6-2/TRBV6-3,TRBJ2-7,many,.,TGTGCCAGCAGTTACCGGGACGGCTACTACGAGCAGTACTTC,CASSYRDGYYEQYF